The source of this T cell receptor (beta chain) is a study of T cells after yellow fever vaccination. Study-wide results and limits: Clonotypes found in both CD4 and CD8 compartments made up a small share. A faster peak, day 5 versus 15, was reached by the weaker secondary response. Any FACS-sorted repertoire could hold abundant clonotypes that contaminate it from the bulk population.

Turning to this clonotype: Its antigen remains unidentified.

TCRdb used MiXCR to reprocess the 5' RACE reads, holding one entry per CDR3 protein. This sample carries approximately 250,000 distinct CDR3 sequences, less than 7.5% of them seen once, and the ten largest clones take roughly 1%. The germline gives CDR1 SQVTM, CDR2 ANQGSEA. V gave up 3 bases and J gave up 0 bases, with 8 bases separating them. The CDR3 is 13 residues long. The chain carries TRBV29-1 and TRBJ1-2; maybe TRBD1 (6 bases). This TCR came from a young man who received the YFV17D yellow fever vaccine. This specimen was CD4+ T cells sorted from PBMCs, taken on the day of the yellow fever booster vaccination. The CDR3: CSVEGGTNYGYTF. The CDR3 nucleotides are TGCAGCGTTGAGGGGGGCACTAACTATGGCTACACCTTC.